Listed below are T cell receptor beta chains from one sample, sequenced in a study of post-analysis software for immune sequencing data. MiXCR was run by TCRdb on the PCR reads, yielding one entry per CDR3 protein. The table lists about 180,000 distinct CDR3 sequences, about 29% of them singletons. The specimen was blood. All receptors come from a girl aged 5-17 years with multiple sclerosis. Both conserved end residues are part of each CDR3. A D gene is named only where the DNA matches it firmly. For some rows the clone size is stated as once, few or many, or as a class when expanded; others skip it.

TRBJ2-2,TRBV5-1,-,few,TGCGCCAGCGGGACAAATACCGGGGAGCTGTTTTTT,CASGTNTGELFF
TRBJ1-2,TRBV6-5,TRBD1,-,TGTACCAGCACAAGCGGGACAGGACCCAGCGGCTACACTTTC,CTSTSGTGPSGYTF
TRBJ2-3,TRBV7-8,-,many,TGTGCCAGCAGCTTAGAAGTTAGCACAGATACGCAGTATTTT,CASSLEVSTDTQYF
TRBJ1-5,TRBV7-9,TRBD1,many,TGTGCCAGCAGCTCAATTTTCGACAGGGGGCAAGGCAATCAGCCCCAGCATTTT,CASSSIFDRGQGNQPQHF
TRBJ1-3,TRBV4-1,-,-,TGCGCCAGCAGCCTTTCTCTGGGAAACACCATATATTTT,CASSLSLGNTIYF
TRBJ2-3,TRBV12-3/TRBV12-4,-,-,TGTGCCAGCAGTCCCCCGGGCCTAGGGGATACGCAGTATTTT,CASSPPGLGDTQYF
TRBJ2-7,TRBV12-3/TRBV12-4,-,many,TGTGCCAGCAGTCAGTCAGACCCGAGGGGGGAGCAGTACTTC,CASSQSDPRGEQYF
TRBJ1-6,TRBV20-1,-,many,TGCAGTGCTAGAGGATCTTTAGGGAATAGTAATTCACCCCTCCACTTT,CSARGSLGNSNSPLHF
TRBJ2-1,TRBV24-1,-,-,TGTGCCACCAGTGATAGAGCTAGTTACAATGAGCAGTTCTTC,CATSDRASYNEQFF
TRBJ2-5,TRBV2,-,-,TGTGCCAGCAGTGTGGCCGGTAAAGAGACCCAGTACTTC,CASSVAGKETQYF
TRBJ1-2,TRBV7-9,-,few,TGTGCCAGCAGCCTAAGGCGACCGGGACGCGAGGGCTACACCTTC,CASSLRRPGREGYTF
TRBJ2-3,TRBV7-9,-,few,TGTGCCAGCAGCCCAGGGCTAGTGGGCACAGATACGCAGTATTTT,CASSPGLVGTDTQYF
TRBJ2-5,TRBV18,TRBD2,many,TGTGCCAGCTCATCTCCGGGAGGGGAGACCCAGTACTTC,CASSSPGGETQYF
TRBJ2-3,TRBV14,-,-,TGTGCCAGCAGCCCGCGGACAGACCGAAGCACAGATACGCAGTATTTT,CASSPRTDRSTDTQYF
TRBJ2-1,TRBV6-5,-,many,TGTGCCAGCAGCCTCCTCCCGGCATACAGCGGTGGGCAGTTCTTC,CASSLLPAYSGGQFF
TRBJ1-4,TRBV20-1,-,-,TGCAGTGCTAGAGAGGGACTGAGTAATGAAGAACTGTTTTTT,CSAREGLSNEELFF
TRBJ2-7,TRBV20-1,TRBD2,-,TGCAGTGCTAGGGAACTAGCGGGTAGGACGAGCTCCTACGAGCAGTACTTC,CSARELAGRTSSYEQYF
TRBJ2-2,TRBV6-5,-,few,TGTGCCAGCAGTTATTCTAGCCCAGGGGTGGACACCGGGGAGCTGTTTTTT,CASSYSSPGVDTGELFF
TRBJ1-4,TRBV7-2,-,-,TGTGCCAGCAGCTTTACAGGGTTAACTAATGAAAAACTGTTTTTT,CASSFTGLTNEKLFF
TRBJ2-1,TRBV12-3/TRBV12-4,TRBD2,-,TGTGCCAGCAACGGGGGGGGCCTCCCGACGAGTAGTGGCAATGAGCAGTTCTTC,CASNGGGLPTSSGNEQFF
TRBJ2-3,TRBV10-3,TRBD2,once,TGTGCCATCAGTGAGACTAGCGGGAGCTACACAGATACGCAGTATTTT,CAISETSGSYTDTQYF
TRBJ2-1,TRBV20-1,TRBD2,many,TGCAGTGCTAGTTGGTCTAGCGGCTCCTACAATGAGCAGTTCTTC,CSASWSSGSYNEQFF
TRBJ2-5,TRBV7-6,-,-,TGTGCCAGCAGCTTAGACGATTACAATGAGCAGTACTTC,CASSLDDYNEQYF
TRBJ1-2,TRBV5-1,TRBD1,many,TGCGCCAGCAGCCCCCGGGACAGGGCAGGGTATGGCTACACCTTC,CASSPRDRAGYGYTF
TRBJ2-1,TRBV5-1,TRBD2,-,TGCGCCAGCAGCTTGAGACTAGCGGGGAATGAGCAGTTCTTC,CASSLRLAGNEQFF